This entry describes one T cell receptor beta chain. Its antigen remains unknown. V was clipped by 6 bases and J by 2 bases, with 7 bases between them. The CDR3 has 11 amino acids. The germline CDR1 and CDR2 sequences are DFQATT and SNEGSKA (reference sequence). Described treatment: roughly 19 received Ad26.COV2.S at low or high dose, single or two shots; several received placebo; per-sample allocation not given. It was on day 63 after the first vaccine or placebo injection that samples were taken. This entry is derived from a study of Ad26.COV2.S vaccination and SARS-CoV-2 variants. General study results and limits: The study found similar non-spike TCR breadth in vaccine and placebo recipients. From the TCR breadth and depth analyses, total T cell responses may have been underestimated.

Clones were sequenced by immunoSEQ multiplex PCR, and TCRdb holds only the in-frame ones, with some missing. The top ten clones hold roughly 3.5% of a sample with 300,000 to 450,000 clones, 70% to 90% of them seen once. Sequencing used peripheral blood, obtained in a trial of Ad26.COV2.S vaccine versus placebo. The TCR was taken from a person aged 18-65 years who received the Ad26.COV2.S COVID-19 vaccine or a placebo. V is TRBV20-1 and J is TRBJ1-1, with D perhaps TRBD1 (6 bases). Here the CDR3 reads CSAGHNTEAFF. The CDR3 bases are TGCAGTGCGGGACATAACACTGAAGCTTTCTTT.